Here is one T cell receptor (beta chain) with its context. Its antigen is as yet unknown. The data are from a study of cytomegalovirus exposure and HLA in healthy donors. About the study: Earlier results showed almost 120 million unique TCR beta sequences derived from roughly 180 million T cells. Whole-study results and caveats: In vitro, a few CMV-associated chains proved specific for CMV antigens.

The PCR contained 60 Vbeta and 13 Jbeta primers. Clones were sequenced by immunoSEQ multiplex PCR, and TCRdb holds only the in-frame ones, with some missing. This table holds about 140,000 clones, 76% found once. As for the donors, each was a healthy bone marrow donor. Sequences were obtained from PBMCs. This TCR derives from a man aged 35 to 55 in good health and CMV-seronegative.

The CDR3 DNA sequence: TGTGCCAGCAGTTTTGTGGGGTACGGCGACTATCCCTACGAGCAGTACTTC. It specifies CASSFVGYGDYPYEQYF. The chain uses TRBV28 and TRBJ2-7; a possible D gene is TRBD2 (5 bases). The CDR3 extends over 17 amino acids. Germline V gene sequence: CDR1 MDHEN, CDR2 SYDVKM. V lost 3 bases and J lost 2, with 20 bases in between.